The TCR beta chain under discussion was sequenced for a study of T cells expressing NK-cell markers. Study-wide context: Researchers got TCR beta repertoires out of sorted CD3+CD56+NKG2C+, CD3+CD56+NKG2C- and CD3+CD56-NKG2C+ T cells. Serological testing identified seven of the eight sequenced donors as HCMV-seropositive and one as seronegative. Study-wide points: Dominant NKG2C+ clonotypes made up roughly 1.0-8% of CD8+ T cells in over five donors.

TCRdb re-called the 5' RACE reads and catalogs CDR3 proteins one per entry, DNA excluded. This repertoire includes 400,000 to 450,000 distinct CDR3 sequences. In germline, CDR1 is SGHTA, CDR2 FQGNSA. The CDR3 runs 13 residues. A note on this clonotype: As yet, its antigen is unknown.

This TCR came from a woman between 18 and 75 years old in good health. V usage is TRBV7-2 and J usage is TRBJ2-1; lacking DNA, the TRBD2 call made by TCRdb goes unchecked. Sequencing was carried out using blood T cells: a sorted CD56 or NKG2C T cell subset, CD4+ or CD8+ T cells, or bulk PBMC T cells (not recorded which). CDR3: CASHSGWYNEQFF. Supplemented by reference TRBV7-2 and TRBJ2-1, the full variable domain reads GAGVSQSPSNKVTEKGKDVELRCDPISGHTALYWYRQSLGQGLEFLIYFQGNSAPDKSGLPSDRFSAERTGGSVSTLTIQRTQQEDSAVYLCASHSGWYNEQFFGPGTRLTVL.